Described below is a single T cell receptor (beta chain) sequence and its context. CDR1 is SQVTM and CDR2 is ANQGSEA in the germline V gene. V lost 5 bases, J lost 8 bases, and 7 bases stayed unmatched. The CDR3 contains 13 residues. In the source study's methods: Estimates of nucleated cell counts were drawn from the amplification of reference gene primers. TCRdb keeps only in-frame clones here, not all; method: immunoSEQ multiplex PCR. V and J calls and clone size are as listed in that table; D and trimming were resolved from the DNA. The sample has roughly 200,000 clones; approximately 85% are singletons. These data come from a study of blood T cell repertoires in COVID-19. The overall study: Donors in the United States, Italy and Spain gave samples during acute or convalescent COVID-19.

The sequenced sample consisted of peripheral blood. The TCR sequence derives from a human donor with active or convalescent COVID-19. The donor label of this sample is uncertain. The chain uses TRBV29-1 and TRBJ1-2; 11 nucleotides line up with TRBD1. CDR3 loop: CSVRTGGLGGYTF. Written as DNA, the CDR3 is TGCAGCGTTCGGACAGGGGGCCTTGGGGGCTACACCTTC.